This TCR delta chain emerged from a study of gammadelta T cells in human blood. Findings of the study overall: Right after birth, innate γδ T cells reportedly expanded polyclonally after microbial exposure.

TCRdb made new clone calls on the RT-PCR reads using CATT. The table has around 730 delta-chain clones, about 35% seen once. For this clone: Its matching antigen is unknown. This likely stems from a read error, as it lies one base from a far larger clone.

This CDR3 has 15 residues. CDR1 GEAIGNYY and CDR2 EKD come from the germline V gene. The V segment lost 3 bases and the J segment 6 bases; nucleotides outside the gene matches: 3. Sequencing was carried out using Vgamma9Vdelta2 gamma-delta T cells from infant blood. This sequence was found in a human donor. The chain is built from TRDV2 and TRDJ2, with TRDD3 matching 13 bases. TCRdb offers no J gene call, so here the DNA was matched to germline to obtain one. The CDR3 here is CACDALGDTAAQLFF. CDR3 coding DNA: TGTGCCTGTGACGCACTGGGGGATACGGCAGCACAACTCTTCTTT.